These 9 T cell receptor beta chains came from one sample sequenced in a study of blood T cell repertoires in COVID-19. Method: immunoSEQ multiplex PCR; TCRdb's copy keeps in-frame clones and lacks some. The sample holds about 370,000 clones, approximately 88% seen once. The sample consisted of peripheral blood. These receptors were collected from a woman aged 25 to 45 with COVID-19, enrolled during active disease.

The V and J genes are TRBV7-9 and TRBJ2-1; D is perhaps TRBD2 (6 bases). Germline-derived CDR1 and CDR2 are SEHNR and FQNEAQ (reference sequence). This CDR3 contains 15 residues. The ends were cut back, 0 bases at V and 7 bases at J, with 13 bases in the middle. In nucleotides, the CDR3 is TGTGCCAGCAGCTTAGCTGTGGGGAGGTGGAATGAGCAGTTCTTC. This gives the protein CASSLAVGRWNEQFF.

The genes are TRBV28 and TRBJ1-2, with a possible D match to TRBD1 (6 bases). There are 16 residues in the CDR3. The V gene lost 2 bases and the J gene lost 0 bases, with 13 bases spanning the gap. Germline V CDR1 and CDR2: MDHEN, SYDVKM. The CDR3 sequence: CASSLIPQGANYGYTF. CDR3 DNA sequence: TGTGCCAGCAGTTTAATCCCACAGGGCGCTAACTATGGCTACACCTTC.

The J gene is TRBJ1-1, the V gene TRBV6-6, with D tentatively TRBD1 (6 bases). Trimming took 5 bases from V and 3 from J, leaving 10 bases between them. Per germline, CDR1 MNHNY and CDR2 SVGAGI (reference sequence). The length of the CDR3 is 13 residues. The CDR3 reads CASSPGDYTEAFF. Written as DNA, the CDR3 is TGTGCCAGCAGTCCAGGGGATTACACTGAAGCTTTCTTT.

The CDR3: CASSPEGKSYEQYF. DNA of the CDR3: TGTGCCAGCAGCCCGGAGGGGAAATCCTACGAGCAGTACTTC. The chain joins TRBV7-9 to TRBJ2-7; D is perhaps TRBD2 (6 bases). Germline V gene data show CDR1 as SEHNR and CDR2 as FQNEAQ (reference sequence). The CDR3 is 14 residues long. Deletions cut 5 bases from V and 1 base from J, with 12 bases between.

This chain uses TRBV18 with TRBJ2-1; D unresolved. Germline CDR1 reads KGHSH; CDR2 reads LQKENI. V gave up 3 bases and J gave up 0 bases, with 6 bases separating them. The CDR3 runs to 14 residues. This CDR3 reads CASSPPTSYNEQFF. CDR3 DNA sequence: TGTGCCAGCTCACCCCCTACCTCCTACAATGAGCAGTTCTTC.

V is TRBV24-1 and J is TRBJ2-7; D gene ambiguous. The CDR3 has 18 amino acids. Trimming took 1 base from V and 2 from J, leaving 20 bases between them. The germline CDR1 and CDR2 sequences are KGHDR and SFDVKD. The chain's CDR3 is CATSDFPGGGKATYEQYV. CDR3 nucleotides: TGTGCCACCAGTGATTTTCCCGGCGGCGGAAAAGCAACCTACGAGCAGTACGTC.

V is TRBV14 and J is TRBJ2-5; TRBD2 aligns across 10 bases. The CDR3 consists of 19 residues. Germline V gene sequence: CDR1 SGHDN, CDR2 FVKESK. The J segment lost 4 bases and the V segment lost 3 bases, leaving 17 bases of the junction unmatched. CDR3 DNA: TGTGCCAGCAGCCAGGGAGCGGGGGGGCTCCAGTTCCCCGGAGAGACCCAGTACTTC. Translated, it gives CASSQGAGGLQFPGETQYF.

The chain joins TRBV7-8 to TRBJ1-4; TRBD1 matches 8 bases. Germline CDR1 is SGHVS and CDR2 is FQNEAQ. CDR3 size: 14 residues. Trimming removed 2 bases from V and 6 bases from J; junction bases left unmatched: 2. The CDR3 bases are TGTGCCAGCAGCTTACAGGGGGCGCATGAAAAACTGTTTTTT. Protein: CASSLQGAHEKLFF.

The rearrangement joins TRBV4-1 to TRBJ2-7, with D perhaps matching TRBD2 (6 bases). The CDR3 spans 18 residues. The V and J ends lost 0 bases and 3 bases respectively, with 21 bases between them. Germline CDR1 and CDR2: MGHRA and YSYEKL. CDR3 sequence (DNA): TGCGCCAGCAGCCAAGAAGGTCTTGGGAGGAGGGTGGGCTACGAGCAGTACTTC. Encoded protein: CASSQEGLGRRVGYEQYF.